What follows is one T cell receptor (beta chain) and its context. Trimming removed 3 bases at V and 0 bases at J, with 5 bases between. Per germline, CDR1 LNHDA and CDR2 SQIVND (reference sequence). CDR3 length equals 14 residues. Time point here: pre-treatment sample, taken before nivolumab and TIL therapy. This record belongs to a study of TIL therapy for anti-PD-1-resistant metastatic lung cancer. Background on the study: Most patients had lung adenocarcinoma; a few tumors were EGFR-mutant, two ALK-rearranged; half smoked currently or formerly.

The immunoSEQ assay was v3. TCRdb's table, derived via immunoSEQ multiplex PCR, lists solely in-frame clones and lacks some. The sample yields about 43,000 clones, approximately 79% seen once. This TCR was recovered from a man aged 70-80 years with non-small cell lung cancer. This sample comprised blood, obtained at baseline. V gene TRBV19 combines with J gene TRBJ2-2, with unresolved D. For the CDR3, the DNA is TGTGCCAGTAGTATTCCGGCGAACACCGGGGAGCTGTTTTTT. Its translation is CASSIPANTGELFF. The full variable domain, its missing parts supplied by reference TRBV19 and TRBJ2-2, is DGGITQSPKYLFRKEGQNVTLSCEQNLNHDAMYWYRQDPGQGLRLIYYSQIVNDFQKGDIAEGYSVSREKKESFPLTVTSAQKNPTAFYLCASSIPANTGELFFGEGSRLTVL.